The 30 T cell receptor beta chains reported below all come from one sample, sequenced in a study of PD-L1 blockade in urothelial cancer. Only in-frame clones appear in the TCRdb table, and some are missing; sequencing was by immunoSEQ multiplex PCR. The table lists approximately 110,000 clones, approximately 85% of them singletons. Sequencing used PBMCs, obtained around atezolizumab (anti-PD-L1) treatment. The source of these receptors is a man in his fifties with urothelial cancer.

V usage is TRBV7-2 and J usage is TRBJ2-5; 14 bases fit TRBD2. This CDR3 contains 16 residues. Germline CDR1 and CDR2: SGHTA and FQGNSA. With V trimmed by 5 bases and J by 1 base, 3 bases remained unmatched. CDR3 sequence reads: CASSQGLAGAQETQYF. The CDR3 nucleotides are TGTGCCAGCAGCCAGGGACTAGCGGGGGCCCAAGAGACCCAGTACTTC.

The chain is built from TRBV7-9 and TRBJ2-2, with TRBD2 matching over 9 bases. With 5 bases clipped from V and 2 bases from J, the junction kept 9 bases outside the gene matches. This CDR3 contains 17 residues. Germline loops: CDR1 SEHNR, CDR2 FQNEAQ (reference sequence). In DNA, the CDR3 is TGTGCCAGCAGCGGCTCGGCGGGGGGGGCTAACACCGGGGAGCTGTTTTTT. It encodes CASSGSAGGANTGELFF.

The J gene is TRBJ1-3, the V gene TRBV6-5; D unresolved. This CDR3 region has 14 residues. V dropped 6 bases and J dropped 0 bases, with 9 bases sitting between them. Looked up from germline, CDR1 is MNHEY and CDR2 is SVGAGI. CDR3 sequence reads: CASRPDYSGNTIYF. The CDR3 DNA reads TGTGCCAGCAGACCAGATTACTCTGGAAACACCATATATTTT.

This clone came up once. The J gene is TRBJ1-5, the V gene TRBV6-1; the match to TRBD1 covers 8 bases. After removal of 4 bases from V and 6 bases from J, the junction contained 5 bases not matched to a gene. The CDR3 runs 14 residues. CDR1 is MNHNS and CDR2 is SASEGT in the germline V gene. The CDR3 loop reads CASSGGQGGQPQHF. In nucleotides, the CDR3 is TGTGCCAGCAGTGGCGGACAGGGCGGTCAGCCCCAGCATTTT.

The chain uses TRBV11-2 and TRBJ1-6; 9 bases line up with TRBD1. The CDR3 has 16 residues. CDR1 SGHAT and CDR2 FQNNGV come from the germline V gene. The V and J ends lost 1 base and 7 bases, in that order; junction bases with no gene match: 5. Here the CDR3 reads CASSLARGQGNSPLHF. The CDR3 DNA sequence: TGTGCCAGCAGCTTAGCTAGGGGACAGGGAAATTCACCCCTCCACTTT.

V usage is TRBV14 and J usage is TRBJ2-5, with D possibly TRBD2 on 5 matching bases. V was clipped by 1 base and J by 0 bases, with 18 bases between them. The CDR3 is 18 amino acids. Germline V gene sequence: CDR1 SGHDN, CDR2 FVKESK. The CDR3 nucleotides are TGTGCCAGCAGCCAAGCCGGTGCCATCCCGGGGTACCAAGAGACCCAGTACTTC. Translated: CASSQAGAIPGYQETQYF. The whole variable domain, remainder taken from reference TRBV14 and TRBJ2-5, is EAGVTQFPSHSVIEKGQTVTLRCDPISGHDNLYWYRRVMGKEIKFLLHFVKESKQDESGMPNNRFLAERTGGTYSTLKVQPAELEDSGVYFCASSQAGAIPGYQETQYFGPGTRLLVL.

The V gene is TRBV4-1, the J gene TRBJ1-6; 7 nucleotides match TRBD1. The CDR3 is 14 residues long. The germline gives CDR1 MGHRA, CDR2 YSYEKL. V lost 4 bases to trimming and J lost 10 bases; unmatched junction nucleotides: 7. The CDR3 protein is CASSLTGERSPLHF. The CDR3 region has the DNA TGCGCCAGCAGCCTAACAGGGGAAAGATCACCCCTCCACTTT.

V gene TRBV30 combines with J gene TRBJ2-3, with 9 bases lining up with TRBD2. This CDR3 is built from 14 residues. Germline V CDR1 and CDR2: GTSNPN, SVGIG (reference sequence). V shed 8 bases and J 4 bases; nucleotides not matched to a gene: 10. CDR3 loop: CARGRGGRPDTQYF. The CDR3 nucleotides read TGTGCCCGGGGGCGGGGGGGGCGCCCAGATACGCAGTATTTT.

The chain links TRBV9 to TRBJ1-5; 12 bases match TRBD1. The CDR3 consists of 17 residues. With V trimmed by 4 bases and J by 0 bases, 5 bases remained unmatched. The germline CDR1 and CDR2 sequences are SGDLS and YYNGEE. In DNA, the CDR3 is TGTGCCAGCAGCCCGGGACAGGGGGCTAGTAGCAATCAGCCCCAGCATTTT. It translates to CASSPGQGASSNQPQHF. Using reference TRBV9 and TRBJ1-5 for the parts outside the CDR3, the full variable domain is DSGVTQTPKHLITATGQRVTLRCSPRSGDLSVYWYQQSLDQGLQFLIQYYNGEERAKGNILERFSAQQFPDLHSELNLSSLELGDSALYFCASSPGQGASSNQPQHFGDGTRLSIL.

This chain connects TRBV6-6 to TRBJ1-2; D is unclear. This CDR3 has 14 amino acids. Germline V lookup: CDR1 MNHNY, CDR2 SVGAGI (reference sequence). The V gene lost 4 bases and the J gene lost 1 base, with 10 bases spanning the gap. The CDR3 region is CASSSNRDNYGYTF. CDR3 nucleotide sequence: TGTGCCAGCAGTTCTAACCGGGATAACTATGGCTACACCTTC.

This chain uses TRBV9 with TRBJ2-2; D perhaps matches TRBD1 (5 bases). Germline loops: CDR1 SGDLS, CDR2 YYNGEE. Trimming cost V 3 bases and J 0 bases, with 12 bases left between them. This CDR3 is built from 16 residues. CDR3 loop: CASSASQGTNTGELFF. In DNA, the CDR3 is TGTGCCAGCAGCGCTAGTCAGGGAACGAACACCGGGGAGCTGTTTTTT.

A single count supports this clone. The genes are TRBV30 and TRBJ2-3, with 9 bases aligning to TRBD2. J was trimmed by 5 bases and V by 2 bases; bases with no gene match: 8. Germline lookup yields CDR1 GTSNPN and CDR2 SVGIG (reference sequence). The CDR3 is 15 amino acids. In DNA form, the CDR3 reads TGTGCCTGGAGTTCGCCGGGACTAGCAAGAGATACGCAGTATTTT. Protein product: CAWSSPGLARDTQYF.

As regards this clone: The germline gene is not matched at one end of the junction; a read error may be the cause. This chain connects TRBV7-7 to TRBJ2-5; the D gene is possibly TRBD2 (5 bases). The CDR3 spans 14 residues. CDR1 SSHAT and CDR2 FNYEAQ come from the germline V gene (reference sequence). CDR3 in amino acids: CASSRERGQETQYF. The CDR3 bases are TGTGCTAGCAGCCGTGAACGCGGGCAAGAGACCCAGTACTTC.

The chain has TRBV21-1 and TRBJ2-7; the table gives TRBD1 as D, unverified against the DNA. TRBV21-1 has pseudogene status. This CDR3 has 16 amino acids. CDR3 bases: TGTGCCAGCAGCAAACAGCCAGGCGAAACCCCCTACGAGCAGTACTTC. Protein product: CASSKQPGETPYEQYF.

The chain recombines TRBV5-1 with TRBJ2-1, with 12 bases fitting TRBD1. With V trimmed by 4 bases and J by 9 bases, 8 bases remained unmatched. The CDR3 is made up of 15 amino acids. Germline CDR1 SGHRS, CDR2 YFSETQ. The CDR3 loop reads CASSRPGQGASEQFF. The CDR3 DNA follows: TGCGCCAGCAGCAGACCGGGACAGGGGGCGAGTGAGCAGTTCTTC.

This clone has more than one count but fewer than ten. The rearrangement joins TRBV12-5 to TRBJ2-1, with 9 positions matching TRBD2. This CDR3 region has 14 residues. V was pared by 5 bases and J by 10 bases, with 9 bases of the junction left unmatched. Germline loops: CDR1 LGHNT, CDR2 FRNRAP. The CDR3 DNA reads as TGTGCTAGTGGTCTAGGACTAGCGATGGGGGAGCAGTTCTTC. Its translation is CASGLGLAMGEQFF.

The chain is built from TRBV5-4 and TRBJ2-3; TRBD1 is a possible D gene (6 bases). Deletions cut 1 base from V and 4 bases from J, with 10 bases between. The CDR3 contains 14 residues. Per germline, CDR1 SGHNT and CDR2 YYREEE (reference sequence). The CDR3 bases are TGTGCCAGCAGCTTGCCCGAGGGGGCAGATACGCAGTATTTT. Encoded protein: CASSLPEGADTQYF.

In DNA, the CDR3 is TGCAGTGCTAGTCCGCAGGGCGAGCAGTACTTC. Translated: CSASPQGEQYF. The V gene is TRBV20-1, the J gene TRBJ2-7; D is possibly TRBD1 (5 bases). The CDR3 runs to 11 residues. V shed 3 bases and J shed 6 bases, with 9 bases lying between them. Germline CDR1 reads DFQATT; CDR2 reads SNEGSKA (reference sequence).

V usage is TRBV28 and J usage is TRBJ1-1; possibly TRBD1 for D (6 bases). The CDR3 extends over 14 amino acids. Germline assignment: CDR1 MDHEN and CDR2 SYDVKM. The V end was cut by 7 bases, the J end by 1 base, with 13 bases between. The CDR3: CASTAGGRNTEAFF. CDR3 sequence (DNA): TGTGCCAGCACGGCCGGGGGGCGGAACACTGAAGCTTTCTTT.

The V gene is TRBV7-9, the J gene TRBJ2-1; no firm D call. The V and J ends lost 5 bases and 9 bases respectively, with 23 bases between them. The CDR3 runs to 16 residues. Germline V gene data show CDR1 as SEHNR and CDR2 as FQNEAQ (reference sequence). The DNA for the CDR3 is TGTGCCAGCAGCCCAAATCCTCCTCTCCTAATGCGTGAGCAGTTCTTC. Amino acids: CASSPNPPLLMREQFF.

The rearrangement links TRBV27 to TRBJ2-1, with a possible D match to TRBD2 (5 bases). Per the germline V gene, CDR1 is MNHEY and CDR2 is SMNVEV (reference sequence). The ends were cut back, 3 bases at V and 8 bases at J, with 11 bases in the middle. The CDR3 contains 13 residues. CDR3 DNA: TGTGCCAGCAGTTTGAGACCGGACTATGAGCAGTTCTTC. Its protein product is CASSLRPDYEQFF.

V is TRBV5-8 and J is TRBJ2-1; 8 nucleotides agree with TRBD2. This CDR3 has 15 residues. Trimming removed 3 bases from V and 5 bases from J; junction bases left unmatched: 7. CDR1 is SGHTS, CDR2 YDEGEE, per germline. The CDR3 bases are TGTGCCAGCAGCTCCGGTAGCGGGACCCACAATGAGCAGTTCTTC. It translates to CASSSGSGTHNEQFF. The variable domain in full, completed from reference TRBV5-8 and TRBJ2-1, reads EAGVTQSPTHLIKTRGQQATLRCSPISGHTSVYWYQQALGLGLQFLLWYDEGEERNRGNFPPRFSGRQFPNYSSELNVNALELEDSALYLCASSSGSGTHNEQFFGPGTRLTVL.

This clone was seen only once. The chain has TRBV18 and TRBJ2-2, with 14 bases fitting TRBD2. This CDR3 is built from 20 residues. CDR1 and CDR2 from the germline V gene are KGHSH and LQKENI. The ends lost 2 bases at V and 0 bases at J; junction bases unmatched: 8. The CDR3 region has the DNA TGTGCCAGCTCACCAACCCCGGGACTAGCGGGAGCTGCGAACACCGGGGAGCTGTTTTTT. Its translation: CASSPTPGLAGAANTGELFF.

The sample holds one count of this clone. The V and J genes are TRBV5-1 and TRBJ2-2; D gene unclear. Trimming removed 3 bases from V and 6 bases from J, with 9 bases in between. Germline V gives CDR1 SGHRS, CDR2 YFSETQ. The CDR3 loop spans 13 amino acids. The CDR3 DNA reads as TGCGCCAGCAGCTATGTTCCCGCCGGGGAGCTGTTTTTT. Amino acid sequence: CASSYVPAGELFF.

The chain recombines TRBV19 with TRBJ1-2, with 8 bases fitting TRBD1. V lost 7 bases, J lost 3 bases, and 4 bases stayed unmatched. The length of the CDR3 is 13 residues. Germline V lookup: CDR1 LNHDA, CDR2 SQIVND (reference sequence). The CDR3 protein is CASTPTGDYGYTF. The CDR3 DNA is TGTGCCAGTACCCCGACAGGGGACTATGGCTACACCTTC.

The chain employs TRBV28 and TRBJ2-3, with 10 bases that match TRBD1. Germline CDR1 and CDR2: MDHEN and SYDVKM. The trim removed 3 bases at V and 0 bases at J, leaving 6 bases unmatched. The CDR3 runs 17 residues. Written as DNA, the CDR3 is TGTGCCAGCAGTTTTTCCAGGACAGGGGGGAGCACAGATACGCAGTATTTT. Amino acids: CASSFSRTGGSTDTQYF.

The V and J genes are TRBV7-3 and TRBJ2-1; 11 nucleotides align to TRBD2. Germline CDR1 reads SGHTA; CDR2 reads FQGTGA. The CDR3 has 16 amino acids. V was pared by 5 bases and J by 10 bases, with 13 bases of the junction left unmatched. The CDR3 nucleotides are TGTGCCAGCAGCATAAGGGGACTAGCGGCGAAGGGAGAGCAGTTCTTC. Its translation is CASSIRGLAAKGEQFF.

The chain carries TRBV4-2 and TRBJ2-2; 8 bases are a match to TRBD2. Germline V CDR1 and CDR2: LGHNA, YNFKEQ. J was trimmed by 6 bases and V by 3 bases; bases with no gene match: 6. The CDR3 has 15 amino acids. CDR3 region: CASSHIGRAPGELFF. In nucleotides, the CDR3 is TGTGCCAGCAGCCATATCGGGAGGGCCCCCGGGGAGCTGTTTTTT.

The chain links TRBV19 to TRBJ1-1; D unclear. This CDR3 is 15 amino acids long. Trimming shortened V by 6 bases and J by 0 bases, and 14 bases separated the two germline ends. Germline V CDR1 and CDR2: LNHDA, SQIVND (reference sequence). CDR3: CASRPRGGLNTEAFF. CDR3 sequence (DNA): TGTGCCAGTAGGCCCCGAGGCGGGCTGAACACTGAAGCTTTCTTT.

This chain uses TRBV5-4 with TRBJ1-4, with 8 positions matching TRBD1. The CDR3 length is 15 residues. CDR1 and CDR2 (germline): SGHNT, YYREEE (reference sequence). J lost 8 bases, V lost 4 bases, and 10 bases had no gene match. The CDR3 coding sequence is TGTGCCAGCAGCCCGTGGACAGGGCGGAGCGAAAAACTGTTTTTT. It encodes CASSPWTGRSEKLFF.